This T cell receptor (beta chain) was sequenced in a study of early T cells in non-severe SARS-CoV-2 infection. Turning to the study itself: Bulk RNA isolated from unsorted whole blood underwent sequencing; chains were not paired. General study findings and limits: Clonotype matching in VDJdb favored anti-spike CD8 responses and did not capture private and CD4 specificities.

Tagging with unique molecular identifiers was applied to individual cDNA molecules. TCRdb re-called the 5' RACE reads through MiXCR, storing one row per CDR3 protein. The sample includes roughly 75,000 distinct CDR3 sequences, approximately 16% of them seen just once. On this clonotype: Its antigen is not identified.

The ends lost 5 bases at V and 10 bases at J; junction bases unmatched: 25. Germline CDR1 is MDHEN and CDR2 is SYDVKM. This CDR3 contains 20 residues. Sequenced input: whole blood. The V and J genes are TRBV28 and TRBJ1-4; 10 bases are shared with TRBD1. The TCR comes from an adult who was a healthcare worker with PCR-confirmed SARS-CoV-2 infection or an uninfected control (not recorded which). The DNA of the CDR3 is TGTGCCAGCAGTCCCTCTCCCCGGGACAGGGGCCCTCGGATCTCATCAAAACTGTTTTTT. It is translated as CASSPSPRDRGPRISSKLFF. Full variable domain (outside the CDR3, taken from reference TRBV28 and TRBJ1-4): DVKVTQSSRYLVKRTGEKVFLECVQDMDHENMFWYRQDPGLGLRLIYFSYDVKMKEKGDIPEGYSVSREKKERFSLILESASTNQTSMYLCASSPSPRDRGPRISSKLFFGSGTQLSVL.